The entry that follows covers one T cell receptor beta chain sequence. Its antigen is currently not known. The input lacks base qualities; no much larger clone sits a single base away. Other nucleotide sequences from this sample produce the same CDR3. The data were taken from a study of cytomegalovirus exposure and HLA in healthy donors (dated by TCRdb to about 2017). Regarding the research as a whole: In an earlier analysis of fewer than 750 of the donors, about 260 Gb of sequence data and 117 million unique TCR beta sequences from 150 million to 200 million T cells were reported. Donor age, sex, ethnicity and CMV serostatus were compiled alongside the repertoire data. Both class I and class II loci were covered by HLA typing, at four-digit resolution. Several DR-DQ haplotypes were handled as single units for association and clustering, since linkage in the cohort was strong. The T cell repertoires of 666 subjects were profiled by immunosequencing and related to cytomegalovirus serostatus. The number of typed donors differed by locus: about 620-640 for A, B, C, DRB1 and DQB1; some 540 for DQA1; 606 for DPA1; and some 430 for DPB1. Roughly 300 gigabases of sequencing data and approximately 92 million unique TCR sequences made up an early release that covered nearly 650 HLA-typed donors. Of the 350 to 450 genotyped donors, about 80% fell in the genetic ancestry cluster associated with self-reported Caucasian donors. Along with the roughly 670-subject first cohort, a separate validation cohort of around 120 different subjects was used. In an earlier analysis of about 590 of the donors, high-throughput TCR beta sequencing was used to judge whether each TCR beta V gene segment behaved as functional or pseudogenic. To predict cytomegalovirus infection status, the study combined high-throughput TCR immunosequencing, statistical association of individual TCRs with disease status, and machine learning. The aim of the study was to test whether cataloging public T cell receptors could identify signatures of past pathogen exposure. Among roughly 400 genotyped donors of the cohort, an average of roughly 230,000 unique TCR beta nucleotide sequences was sequenced per donor, of which about 18% were non-productive. In a later genetic analysis, genome-wide SNP genotypes for about three fifths of the roughly 670 donors were used, and that subset was treated as a discovery cohort. Rather than using new phenotypic data, the later analysis identified candidate immune exposures from TCR beta sequences and from how often those sequences occurred across donors. Every discovery cohort repertoire had been produced on one sequencing platform. A later analysis re-examined previously published TCR beta repertoires from several hundred donors and added high-resolution HLA genotyping to investigate patterns of TCR occurrence.

The cohort was made up of about 610 healthy bone marrow donors. All cohort members were sampled while nominally healthy, although unrecorded immune exposures were likely present. The donor tested CMV seronegative and was one of the 352 seronegative cohort members. A peripheral blood sample was provided by each donor, and peripheral blood mononuclear cells were used for TCR beta sequencing. Genomic DNA was extracted from the blood cell samples with the Qiagen DNeasy Blood Extraction Kit. The study at large found these results: Presence/absence analyses assumed roughly uniform sequencing depth across donors, an assumption that may not hold. Because HLA typing was missing for some donors at each locus, association tests included only the typed subset. A further reported finding was that TCR beta sequences accurately predicted the HLA-A and HLA-B alleles for most subjects in the first cohort. It was suggested by the authors that the approach could potentially be generalized to other disease states and immunological phenotypes. In a later analysis, several top co-occurrence clusters were reported to appear linked to parvovirus B19, influenza, CMV and Epstein-Barr virus. When HLA alleles, especially DR and DQ, strongly co-occurred, TCR associations were difficult to assign to individual alleles. This cohort had only TCR beta chains sequenced, and the lack of alpha or paired-chain data limited which features could be detected. A later analysis associated 15,000 or so TCR beta sequences with specific HLA alleles at a false discovery rate of 0.05. A later analysis found that most CMV-associated TCR beta chains appeared HLA-restricted, with HLA associations seemingly driven largely by CMV exposure. The only immune exposure information available for the cohort was CMV serostatus. Linkage disequilibrium might explain the correlated functional status among segregating V segments, but an unknown experimental factor could not be excluded. A later genetic analysis reported fewer N-insertions in productive TCRs among donors in an Asian-associated ancestry cluster than the roughly 620-donor mean. A few of the identified cytomegalovirus-associated TCR beta chains were confirmed in vitro to be specific for cytomegalovirus antigens. In the study, approximately 150 TCR beta chains were listed as associated with cytomegalovirus. Some IMGT-functional V segments, including TRBV6-2 and TRBV6-3, could not be distinguished by the 87-base-pair reads and were therefore excluded. Cytomegalovirus status was reported to be diagnosed by the classifier with high specificity and sensitivity in both the original and validation cohorts. An association between a missense DCLRE1C variant and V-gene and J-gene trimming of TCR beta chains was found in a later genetic analysis and replicated in an independent cohort. Across donors, most TCR sequences were observed very rarely, whereas some public TCRs were present in many individuals. A later analysis found that HLA-associated TCR beta chains were more clonally expanded and had lower generation probabilities than equally common non-associated chains. The earlier analysis of 587 of the donors excluded some 16 rarely observed V segments, including chromosome 9 orphons, because counts were too low. The sequencing pipeline was judged likely to have produced a cluster of highly shared sequence variants as a technical artifact. An earlier analysis of 450 to 750 of the donors showed that most TCR beta V segments appeared in productive rearrangements either about 87% or about 30% of the time, which broadly matched IMGT annotations. In a later analysis, TCR association rates were found to vary across HLA loci, with the most associated TCRs seen for DRB1 alleles and the fewest for HLA-C alleles.

Library preparation was by the immunoSEQ multiplex PCR assay. For the multiplex PCR, a mixture combining 60 forward primers for TCR Vbeta segments and 13 reverse primers for TCR Jbeta segments was used. The CDR3 region of rearranged TCR beta genes was amplified from genomic DNA by a multiplex PCR assay. The Illumina HiSeq System was used to sequence the amplified TCR beta libraries as 87-base-pair reads. The source study handled its data this way. A later analysis tallied 80 million to 95 million unique TCR beta chains across the 666 repertoires, and approximately 9.9 million of those chains were shared by two or more donors. To remove PCR and sequencing errors, raw reads were error-corrected and collapsed into unique sequences using a nearest-neighbor algorithm that merged closely related sequences. To assign V, D and J gene segments, CDR3 sequences were aligned to IMGT reference sequences. Each retained sequence needed at least a six-nucleotide match to both a V gene segment and a J gene segment. A rearrangement was called productive if the CDR3 had no stop codons and remained in frame with V and J, and every other rearrangement was called non-productive. CDR3 was defined according to IMGT convention as the region running from the second conserved V-encoded cysteine to the conserved J-encoded phenylalanine. The earlier analysis of about 640 of the donors excluded any sequence lacking an unambiguous match to a single V gene segment. An earlier analysis of just under 600 of the donors called V segments functional above 56.7% productive rearrangements and segregating when the between-donor standard deviation exceeded 5%. A statistical classification framework was built to diagnose cytomegalovirus status from the catalog of TCR beta chain sequences. In a later analysis, V and J genes were assigned by comparing TCR nucleotide sequences against IMGT/GENE-DB human TR gene sequences. In a later analysis, CDR3 sequences and most-parsimonious VDJ recombination scenarios were assigned using the TCRdist pipeline. In a later analysis, every TCR beta chain was defined by the combination of its CDR3 amino acid sequence and its V-gene family, and reads without a unique V-gene family were dropped. In a later analysis, 550 to 650 highly shared, low-generation-probability nucleotide sequences were removed to address suspected cross-contamination and a sequencing artifact. A later analysis calculated a clonal expansion index for each public chain from normalized within-repertoire ranks of inferred template counts. A later analysis computed generation probabilities with a VDJ recombination model fitted to out-of-frame rearrangements, and checked the results against IGoR. Hypergeometric tests were used in a later analysis to score TCR-TCR, TCR-HLA and TCR-CMV co-occurrence, with a repertoire-size bias correction applied to the TCR pairs. A later analysis estimated false discovery rates by permuting HLA or CMV assignments 20 times. In a later analysis, co-occurring TCRs were grouped using DBSCAN, with TCRdist sequence similarity added in when clustering inside HLA-allele-positive subsets. Co-occurrence clustering excluded repertoires with fewer than 30,000 or more than 120,000 public chains, plus five with anomalous nucleotide sharing. This is the immuneACCESS table as TCRdb keeps it, with only in-frame sequences that have V and J called. A part of the clones is gone; compared with another copy, unresolved V genes explain less than half, and the rest is unexplained. V and J calls and clone size follow that table, whereas D and trimming were derived from the DNA. In this sample the table shows 150,000 to 200,000 clones, 80% of which occur a single time. The ten largest clones take up roughly 0.99% of the sample.

Via the germline V gene, CDR1 is SGHNT and CDR2 YENEEA. Reading from cysteine to phenylalanine, the CDR3 counts 13 amino acids. Of the read, only the CDR3 DNA is kept; its 39 bases are in frame from base 1. At the junction V is shortened by 3 bases and J by 5 bases, with 10 bases in between. The source is a woman aged 40 to 50 in good health and CMV-seronegative. In this chain, TRBV11-3 is recombined with TRBJ1-2; a weak D assignment points to TRBD1 (6 bases agree). Sequencing input: PBMCs. The sequenced DNA is TGTGCCAGCAGCTTCGGGACATCATATGGCTACACCTTC. Its translation is CASSFGTSYGYTF.